Below are 5 T cell receptor beta chains sequenced from a single sample in a study of cytomegalovirus exposure and HLA in healthy donors. Assay: immunoSEQ multiplex PCR; the TCRdb copy retains only in-frame clones and omits some. The sample lists 82,000 or so clones, roughly 95% seen once, with approximately 0.69% in the top ten. The material sequenced was PBMCs. The receptors derive from a woman younger than 35 in good health and CMV-seronegative.

This clone was seen a single time. The chain couples TRBV10-3 to TRBJ2-7; TRBD1 matches 12 bases. CDR3 size: 15 residues. Trimming at V came to 4 bases and at J to 11 bases, leaving 12 bases not matched to a gene. Germline V CDR1 and CDR2: ENHRY, SYGVKD. The CDR3: CAISGTGTGGLGEYF. CDR3 DNA sequence: TGTGCCATCAGTGGCACCGGGACAGGGGGCTTGGGGGAGTACTTC.

The chain combines TRBV27 with TRBJ2-2, with D unresolved. Per the germline V gene, CDR1 is MNHEY and CDR2 is SMNVEV (reference sequence). The CDR3 extends over 13 amino acids. V was shortened by 6 bases and J by 6 bases, with 11 bases between the two germline ends. This CDR3 is CASRLRLSGELFF. CDR3 sequence (DNA): TGTGCCAGCAGATTACGGTTATCCGGGGAGCTGTTTTTT.

V and J are TRBV29-1 and TRBJ1-4, with a possible D match to TRBD1 (6 bases). Germline V gene data show CDR1 as SQVTM and CDR2 as ANQGSEA. This CDR3 contains 11 residues. V dropped 8 bases and J dropped 7 bases, with 11 bases sitting between them. The CDR3 sequence: CSFNRAEKLFF. The CDR3, as DNA: TGCAGCTTTAACAGGGCTGAAAAACTGTTTTTT.

The chain joins TRBV4-1 to TRBJ2-3, with 8 bases that match TRBD2. This CDR3 has 15 residues. Germline-derived CDR1 and CDR2 are MGHRA and YSYEKL. V was clipped by 4 bases and J by 3 bases; unmatched bases: 6. The CDR3 DNA reads TGCGCCAGCAGCCGTGCTGCGGGGGGTACAGATACGCAGTATTTT. Translated, it gives CASSRAAGGTDTQYF.

The V call is TRBV19, the J call TRBJ1-1, with D unclear. The V and J ends lost 4 bases and 1 base respectively, with 10 bases between them. Germline CDR1 LNHDA, CDR2 SQIVND (reference sequence). This CDR3 is 14 amino acids long. CDR3 nucleotide sequence: TGTGCCAGTAGTACCTTGACTCCGAACACTGAAGCTTTCTTT. It yields the protein CASSTLTPNTEAFF.